A single sample gave rise to the 31 T cell receptor beta chains below, sequenced in a study of cytomegalovirus exposure and HLA in healthy donors. The PCR made use of 60 Vbeta and 13 Jbeta primers. Repertoires were generated with immunoSEQ multiplex PCR, while TCRdb's copy carries only in-frame clones and drops some. The top ten clones hold approximately 0.8% of a sample with under 200,000 clones, 75% to 85% of them seen once. Specimen: PBMCs. The source of these receptors is a woman between 18 and 30 years old in good health and CMV-seronegative.

In its sample, this clone was seen once. The chain uses TRBV19 and TRBJ1-3; D ambiguous. The germline gives CDR1 LNHDA, CDR2 SQIVND (reference sequence). Trimming took off 5 bases at V and 4 bases at J, with 15 bases between the two ends. The CDR3 runs to 15 residues. CDR3 region: CASSDNAILGNTIYF. CDR3 in DNA: TGTGCCAGTAGTGACAATGCCATTCTAGGAAACACCATATATTTT. The variable domain in full, completed from reference TRBV19 and TRBJ1-3, reads DGGITQSPKYLFRKEGQNVTLSCEQNLNHDAMYWYRQDPGQGLRLIYYSQIVNDFQKGDIAEGYSVSREKKESFPLTVTSAQKNPTAFYLCASSDNAILGNTIYFGEGSWLTVV.

The rearrangement joins TRBV28 to TRBJ1-5, with 8 bases identical to TRBD1. Germline V gene data show CDR1 as MDHEN and CDR2 as SYDVKM. The ends lost 3 bases at V and 5 bases at J; junction bases unmatched: 3. The CDR3 has 14 amino acids. This CDR3 reads CASSFGQGYQPQHF. CDR3 sequence (DNA): TGTGCCAGCAGTTTCGGACAGGGTTATCAGCCCCAGCATTTT.

The CDR3 bases are TGTGCCAGCAGCTGGGGGACTAGCGGGGCCGGGGAGCTGTTTTTT. This gives the protein CASSWGTSGAGELFF. V and J are TRBV11-2 and TRBJ2-2; 13 nucleotides line up with TRBD2. The CDR3 extends over 15 amino acids. The J segment lost 6 bases and the V segment lost 4 bases, leaving 2 bases of the junction unmatched. Germline CDR1 SGHAT, CDR2 FQNNGV.

This clone has just a few counts. This chain connects TRBV19 to TRBJ1-5; TRBD1 agrees at 8 bases. The CDR3 loop spans 14 amino acids. Germline V CDR1 and CDR2: LNHDA, SQIVND (reference sequence). Trimming cost V 10 bases and J 6 bases; bases outside gene matches: 11. The CDR3 loop reads CATLDRGHTQPQHF. Here the CDR3 DNA reads TGTGCCACCTTAGACAGGGGCCATACTCAGCCCCAGCATTTT. Combining the CDR3 with reference TRBV19 and TRBJ1-5 gives the whole variable domain DGGITQSPKYLFRKEGQNVTLSCEQNLNHDAMYWYRQDPGQGLRLIYYSQIVNDFQKGDIAEGYSVSREKKESFPLTVTSAQKNPTAFYLCATLDRGHTQPQHFGDGTRLSIL.

The rearrangement joins TRBV15 to TRBJ1-5, with D perhaps TRBD1 (5 bases). This CDR3 contains 14 residues. The V end lost 4 bases, the J end lost 7 bases, and 14 bases lay between the germline ends. The germline V gene encodes CDR1 LNHNV and CDR2 YYDKDF (reference sequence). CDR3 residues: CATSTSREGQPQHF. The DNA of the CDR3 is TGTGCCACCAGCACCTCCAGGGAAGGACAGCCCCAGCATTTT.

This clone was found once. This chain connects TRBV6-5 to TRBJ1-1, with D uncertain. Germline values: CDR1 MNHEY, CDR2 SVGAGI. This CDR3 comprises 15 residues. Deletions cut 6 bases from V and 3 bases from J, with 17 bases between. The CDR3 DNA is TGTGCCAGCAGATTACTTGGGGAGAGGGACACTGAAGCTTTCTTT. Its protein is CASRLLGERDTEAFF.

This chain joins TRBV5-1 and TRBJ1-4; 8 bases are shared with TRBD1. Per germline, CDR1 SGHRS and CDR2 YFSETQ. Germline trimming cut 5 bases from V and 7 bases from J; bases unmatched to any gene: 7. The CDR3 extends over 14 amino acids. CDR3 residues: CASRQQGVSEKLFF. DNA for the CDR3: TGCGCCAGCAGACAACAGGGGGTAAGTGAAAAACTGTTTTTT.

V and J are TRBV6-1 and TRBJ2-1, with 11 bases identical to TRBD2. The length of the CDR3 is 15 residues. The germline gives CDR1 MNHNS, CDR2 SASEGT. Trimming took 1 base from V and 4 from J; bases not matched to a gene: 0. This CDR3 is CASSEVAGGYNEQFF. DNA for the CDR3: TGTGCCAGCAGTGAAGTAGCGGGGGGGTACAATGAGCAGTTCTTC.

The rearrangement uses TRBV14 and TRBJ2-5, with 10 bases that match TRBD1. Per germline, CDR1 SGHDN and CDR2 FVKESK. The CDR3 spans 14 residues. V lost 4 bases and J lost 2; bases outside the gene matches: 1. The DNA for the CDR3 is TGTGCCAGCAGCCGGACAGGGGGACAAGAGACCCAGTACTTC. Protein sequence: CASSRTGGQETQYF.

A single count supports this clone. The CDR3, as DNA: TGTGCCAGCAGTTACTCGCCACAGGCGGACGGTGAAAAACTGTTTTTT. Translated, it gives CASSYSPQADGEKLFF. The chain is built from TRBV6-5 and TRBJ1-4; possible D gene TRBD1, 5 bases. The CDR3 is 16 amino acids. V lost 0 bases and J 7 bases, leaving 15 bases between the germline ends. CDR1 and CDR2 from the germline V gene are MNHEY and SVGAGI.

This clone was recorded once. The V and J genes are TRBV5-1 and TRBJ2-2, with 7 bases matching TRBD1. Germline values: CDR1 SGHRS, CDR2 YFSETQ. V lost 4 bases and J lost 0; bases outside the gene matches: 3. This CDR3 is built from 15 residues. CDR3 sequence (DNA): TGCGCCAGCAGCAGCGACAGGGCGAACACCGGGGAGCTGTTTTTT. Its translation is CASSSDRANTGELFF.

The rearrangement joins TRBV6-1 to TRBJ2-7; the D gene is possibly TRBD1 (5 bases). CDR3 size: 13 residues. Trimming took 3 bases from V and 0 from J, leaving 6 bases between them. Per germline, CDR1 MNHNS and CDR2 SASEGT. CDR3 residues: CASSDDSSYEQYF. For the CDR3, the DNA is TGTGCCAGCAGTGATGACAGCTCCTACGAGCAGTACTTC.

This chain joins TRBV14 and TRBJ1-2; weak D call: TRBD1 (6 bases). Germline V gives CDR1 SGHDN, CDR2 FVKESK. The V and J ends lost 0 bases and 7 bases respectively, with 12 bases between them. The CDR3 loop spans 14 amino acids. In DNA, the CDR3 is TGTGCCAGCAGCCAAGAAACAGGGCGTAGTGGCTACACCTTC. As protein: CASSQETGRSGYTF.

The V gene is TRBV6-1, the J gene TRBJ2-5, with D unresolved. The germline V gene encodes CDR1 MNHNS and CDR2 SASEGT. Trimming shortened V by 6 bases and J by 4 bases, and 6 bases separated the two germline ends. This CDR3 is built from 11 residues. CDR3 in DNA: TGTGCCAGCAGCTTACTAGAGACCCAGTACTTC. Protein product: CASSLLETQYF.

This clone was counted a single time. This chain connects TRBV7-9 to TRBJ2-6, with 11 bases aligning to TRBD1. Germline V lookup: CDR1 SEHNR, CDR2 FQNEAQ (reference sequence). J was trimmed by 2 bases and V by 5 bases; bases with no gene match: 8. The CDR3 is made up of 18 amino acids. The CDR3 reads CASSEDRGQFAGANVLTF. For the CDR3, the DNA is TGTGCCAGCAGCGAGGACAGGGGGCAATTCGCTGGGGCCAACGTCCTGACTTTC.

This clone was picked up a small number of times. The V and J genes are TRBV10-2 and TRBJ1-6; TRBD1 aligns across 8 bases. From germline, CDR1 is WSHSY and CDR2 SAAADI. The CDR3 totals 13 residues. V lost 10 bases to trimming and J lost 10 bases; unmatched junction nucleotides: 9. CDR3 sequence: CATTGQGYSPLHF. CDR3 coding DNA: TGCGCCACCACCGGACAGGGTTACTCACCCCTCCACTTT.

This chain uses TRBV29-1 with TRBJ2-2, with TRBD2 matching over 10 bases. Trimming removed 4 bases from V and 4 bases from J; junction bases left unmatched: 9. CDR1 and CDR2 (germline): SQVTM, ANQGSEA. This CDR3 spans 16 amino acids. CDR3 region: CSVADGLAGATGELFF. The CDR3 coding sequence is TGCAGCGTTGCGGATGGGCTAGCGGGGGCCACCGGGGAGCTGTTTTTT.

The J gene is TRBJ2-3, the V gene TRBV5-1, with D possibly TRBD2 on 7 matching bases. CDR1 is SGHRS, CDR2 YFSETQ, per germline. Trimming removed 6 bases at V and 0 bases at J, with 11 bases between. The length of the CDR3 is 14 residues. DNA for the CDR3: TGCGCCAGCACGGGGGGCAGAAGCACAGATACGCAGTATTTT. Translation: CASTGGRSTDTQYF.

The genes are TRBV15 and TRBJ1-2, with D possibly TRBD1 on 6 matching bases. V dropped 5 bases and J dropped 4 bases, with 20 bases sitting between them. Germline loops: CDR1 LNHNV, CDR2 YYDKDF (reference sequence). CDR3 length: 16 amino acids. The CDR3, as DNA: TGTGCCACCAGCCCCTCTGGGCGGGGGGCGGGCTATGGCTACACCTTC. Translation: CATSPSGRGAGYGYTF.

The chain employs TRBV21-1 and TRBJ1-3; the DNA was not compared with TRBD1, the D call given in the table. TRBV21-1 represents a pseudogene. The CDR3 is made up of 17 amino acids. The CDR3, as DNA: TGTGCCAGCATCAATAGGAGACAGGGTAACTGTGGAAACACCATATATTTT. Translation: CASINRRQGNCGNTIYF.

The chain recombines TRBV18 with TRBJ2-5, with 10 bases identical to TRBD1. CDR3 length equals 15 residues. The junction had 3 bases not matched to a gene; V was cut back by 2 bases and J by 3 bases. Looked up from germline, CDR1 is KGHSH and CDR2 is LQKENI. The CDR3 DNA reads as TGTGCCAGCTCACCAGACAGGGGGCGCGAAGAGACCCAGTACTTC. Its protein product is CASSPDRGREETQYF.

CDR3: CASGLLPGENTIYF. The CDR3 coding sequence is TGTGCTAGTGGTTTGTTGCCCGGGGAAAACACCATATATTTT. The chain combines TRBV12-5 with TRBJ1-3; no definite D call. Per germline, CDR1 LGHNT and CDR2 FRNRAP. With 2 bases removed from V and 6 bases from J, the gap between germline ends came to 11 bases. This CDR3 is 14 amino acids long. Drawing the rest from reference TRBV12-5 and TRBJ1-3, the complete variable domain is DARVTQTPRHKVTEMGQEVTMRCQPILGHNTVFWYRQTMMQGLELLAYFRNRAPLDDSGMPKDRFSAEMPDATLATLKIQPSEPRDSAVYFCASGLLPGENTIYFGEGSWLTVV.

The gene calls are TRBV19 and TRBJ2-5; 9 positions match TRBD1. V gave up 1 base and J gave up 2 bases; unmatched junction bases: 5. CDR1 is LNHDA, CDR2 SQIVND, per germline (reference sequence). The CDR3 consists of 16 residues. Here the CDR3 DNA reads TGTGCCAGTAGTATAGTCCTCGGACAGGGGCAAGAGACCCAGTACTTC. Translation: CASSIVLGQGQETQYF.

This sequence joins TRBV6-5 and TRBJ2-7; unclear D gene. Germline V gene lookup returns CDR1 MNHEY and CDR2 SVGAGI. The length of the CDR3 is 15 residues. The V and J ends lost 4 bases and 7 bases respectively, with 20 bases between them. The CDR3: CASSSPTLPTLEQYF. As DNA, the CDR3 is TGTGCCAGCAGTTCGCCGACACTTCCGACCTTGGAGCAGTACTTC.

The V call is TRBV9, the J call TRBJ1-2; 7 bases agree with TRBD1. The J segment lost 3 bases and the V segment lost 4 bases, leaving 9 bases of the junction unmatched. The CDR3 contains 15 residues. Germline assignment: CDR1 SGDLS and CDR2 YYNGEE. CDR3 loop: CASSLPGTEDYGYTF. The CDR3 DNA follows: TGTGCCAGCAGCCTTCCTGGGACAGAAGACTATGGCTACACCTTC.

This clone appeared once. The chain employs TRBV6-1 and TRBJ1-2; 12 bases fit TRBD1. Germline V gene lookup returns CDR1 MNHNS and CDR2 SASEGT. The junction had 5 bases not matched to a gene; V was cut back by 2 bases and J by 4 bases. The CDR3 totals 16 residues. DNA of the CDR3: TGTGCCAGCAGTGAACTGGGACAGGGGGCGAGCTATGGCTACACCTTC. Its translation is CASSELGQGASYGYTF.

V usage is TRBV9 and J usage is TRBJ1-2, with 8 bases aligning to TRBD1. CDR3 length: 14 residues. J gave up 8 bases and V 0 bases, and 6 bases lay outside the gene matches. CDR1 SGDLS and CDR2 YYNGEE come from the germline V gene. CDR3 protein: CASSVVETGVGYTF. The DNA of the CDR3 is TGTGCCAGCAGCGTAGTTGAGACAGGGGTAGGCTACACCTTC. Drawing the rest from reference TRBV9 and TRBJ1-2, the complete variable domain is DSGVTQTPKHLITATGQRVTLRCSPRSGDLSVYWYQQSLDQGLQFLIQYYNGEERAKGNILERFSAQQFPDLHSELNLSSLELGDSALYFCASSVVETGVGYTFGSGTRLTVV.

The gene calls are TRBV10-2 and TRBJ1-4; D is uncertain. Germline V lookup: CDR1 WSHSY, CDR2 SAAADI. The CDR3 is 15 residues long. V dropped 8 bases and J dropped 0 bases, with 13 bases sitting between them. CDR3 DNA sequence: TGCGCCAGCTCTTCGGGTGTTCCAACTAATGAAAAACTGTTTTTT. Protein: CASSSGVPTNEKLFF.

This chain joins TRBV27 and TRBJ2-3, with 9 bases aligning to TRBD2. CDR3 size: 15 residues. The germline V gene has CDR1 MNHEY and CDR2 SMNVEV (reference sequence). Germline trimming cut 5 bases from V and 0 bases from J; bases unmatched to any gene: 3. The DNA for the CDR3 is TGTGCCAGCAGTCCCCTAGCGGGAAGCACAGATACGCAGTATTTT. Amino acids: CASSPLAGSTDTQYF.

V gene TRBV7-5 combines with J gene TRBJ2-7; the D call of TRBD2 is as the table states it, not checked on the DNA. TRBV7-5 is marked as a pseudogene. This CDR3 comprises 11 residues. The CDR3 nucleotides are TGTGTCAGGTATACCGGTGACGAGCAGTACTTC. Translating it yields CVRYTGDEQYF.

The chain carries TRBV27 and TRBJ2-1, with 10 bases fitting TRBD2. Germline V gives CDR1 MNHEY, CDR2 SMNVEV (reference sequence). Unmatched junction bases numbered 6, after V lost 4 bases and J lost 6 bases. The CDR3 extends over 15 amino acids. This chain's CDR3 is CASSSSGSPFNEQFF. The CDR3 DNA follows: TGTGCCAGCAGTTCTAGCGGGAGCCCTTTCAATGAGCAGTTCTTC.